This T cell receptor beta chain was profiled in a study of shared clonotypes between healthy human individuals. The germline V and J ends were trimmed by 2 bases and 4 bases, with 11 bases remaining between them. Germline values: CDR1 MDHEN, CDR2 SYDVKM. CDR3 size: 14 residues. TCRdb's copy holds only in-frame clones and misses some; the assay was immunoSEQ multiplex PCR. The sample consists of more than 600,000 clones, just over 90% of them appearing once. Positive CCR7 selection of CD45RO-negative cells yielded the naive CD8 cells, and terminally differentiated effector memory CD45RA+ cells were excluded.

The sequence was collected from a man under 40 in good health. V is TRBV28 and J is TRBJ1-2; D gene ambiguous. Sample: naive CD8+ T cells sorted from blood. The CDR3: CASSLLMAFYGYTF. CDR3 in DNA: TGTGCCAGCAGTTTACTAATGGCCTTCTATGGCTACACCTTC.